This passage covers 32 T cell receptor beta chains from one sample sequenced in a study of blood T cell repertoires in COVID-19. TCRdb's copy holds only in-frame clones and misses some; the assay was immunoSEQ multiplex PCR. Here the sample spans some 49,000 clones, about 85% being singletons. Sequenced input: peripheral blood. These receptors all stem from a human donor in a cohort sampled during active COVID-19.

J is TRBJ1-4 and V is TRBV10-2; 7 nucleotides agree with TRBD1. CDR3 size: 16 residues. CDR1 and CDR2 (germline): WSHSY, SAAADI. The junction had 10 bases not matched to a gene; V was cut back by 2 bases and J by 7 bases. CDR3 loop: CASSENPTGRGEKLFF. The CDR3 nucleotides read TGCGCCAGCAGTGAGAACCCGACAGGGCGGGGTGAAAAACTGTTTTTT.

V usage is TRBV28 and J usage is TRBJ1-4; 8 bases are shared with TRBD1. The junction had 13 bases not matched to a gene; V was cut back by 6 bases and J by 7 bases. Per the germline V gene, CDR1 is MDHEN and CDR2 is SYDVKM. The CDR3 spans 16 residues. CDR3 protein: CASSPPGQGSGEKLFF. The CDR3 nucleotides are TGTGCCAGCAGCCCACCCGGACAGGGAAGTGGTGAAAAACTGTTTTTT.

This clone has only one observation. This chain joins TRBV4-1 and TRBJ1-3; D ambiguous. Per the germline V gene, CDR1 is MGHRA and CDR2 is YSYEKL. Trimming cost V 4 bases and J 0 bases, with 10 bases left between them. The CDR3 is made up of 15 amino acids. This CDR3 reads CASSRGWISGNTIYF. CDR3 bases: TGCGCCAGCAGCCGCGGCTGGATCTCTGGAAACACCATATATTTT.

The chain combines TRBV24-1 with TRBJ2-5; 9 bases align to TRBD1. Germline trimming cut 4 bases from V and 2 bases from J; bases unmatched to any gene: 7. CDR1 KGHDR and CDR2 SFDVKD come from the germline V gene. The CDR3 covers 16 residues. The CDR3 sequence: CATSEPGTGLQETQYF. In nucleotides, the CDR3 is TGTGCCACCAGTGAACCTGGGACAGGGCTGCAAGAGACCCAGTACTTC.

The gene calls are TRBV7-2 and TRBJ2-7; TRBD1 matches 7 bases. Germline trimming cut 3 bases from V and 5 bases from J; bases unmatched to any gene: 7. CDR1 is SGHTA and CDR2 is FQGNSA in the germline V gene. The CDR3 is made up of 14 amino acids. The CDR3 sequence: CASSLVTGPDEQYF. CDR3 in DNA: TGTGCCAGCAGCTTGGTGACAGGGCCCGACGAGCAGTACTTC. Supplemented by reference TRBV7-2 and TRBJ2-7, the full variable domain reads GAGVSQSPSNKVTEKGKDVELRCDPISGHTALYWYRQSLGQGLEFLIYFQGNSAPDKSGLPSDRFSAERTGGSVSTLTIQRTQQEDSAVYLCASSLVTGPDEQYFGPGTRLTVT.

The chain has TRBV7-9 and TRBJ1-2; 10 nucleotides agree with TRBD1. The junction had 13 bases not matched to a gene; V was cut back by 5 bases and J by 7 bases. Germline V gene data show CDR1 as SEHNR and CDR2 as FQNEAQ (reference sequence). The CDR3 runs 16 residues. The CDR3 region is CASSIPSGTGDSGYTF. CDR3 bases: TGTGCCAGCAGCATACCTTCCGGGACAGGGGATAGTGGCTACACCTTC.

This clone has only one observation. Its ends do not fully match the called genes, so a read error is possible. The chain links TRBV5-1 to TRBJ2-7; D not resolved. The CDR3 totals 16 residues. Germline V gives CDR1 SGHRS, CDR2 YFSETQ. CDR3 bases: TGCGCCAGCAGCCCCAGTTCGACAACGATCACCTACAAGCAGTACTTC. Residues: CASSPSSTTITYKQYF.

Turning to this clone: One end of the junction fails to match germline, which may point to a read error. The chain is built from TRBV28 and TRBJ2-4, with D possibly TRBD2 on 7 matching bases. Germline V CDR1 and CDR2: MDHEN, SYDVKM. The CDR3 spans 12 residues. CDR3 region: CASTGGLGRLGF. The CDR3 DNA follows: TGTGCCAGCACCGGGGGGCTAGGACGTTTAGGGTTC.

This clone was counted only a few times. The rearrangement links TRBV29-1 to TRBJ2-3, with 13 bases aligning to TRBD2. Germline V gives CDR1 SQVTM, CDR2 ANQGSEA. The CDR3 contains 19 residues. Trimming took 3 bases from V and 4 from J; bases not matched to a gene: 16. CDR3 in DNA: TGCAGCGTTGATAAGCCGGGACTAGCGGGATGGGTGGGGGCAGATACGCAGTATTTT. As protein: CSVDKPGLAGWVGADTQYF.

This rearrangement joins TRBV15 to TRBJ2-7; D remains ambiguous. V lost 0 bases and J lost 4, with 7 bases in between. This CDR3 is built from 13 residues. The germline gives CDR1 LNHNV, CDR2 YYDKDF (reference sequence). CDR3 nucleotides: TGTGCCACCAGCAGAGATTCGGGTTACGAGCAGTACTTC. It specifies CATSRDSGYEQYF.

V is TRBV2 and J is TRBJ2-3, with D possibly TRBD2 on 5 matching bases. Trimming shortened V by 4 bases and J by 0 bases, and 11 bases separated the two germline ends. The CDR3 has 15 amino acids. CDR1 is SNHLY, CDR2 FYNNEI, per germline. The CDR3 DNA is TGTGCCAGCAGTGTGGATATAGCGAGCACAGATACGCAGTATTTT. This translates into CASSVDIASTDTQYF.

This clone was picked up a small number of times. The chain uses TRBV2 and TRBJ2-2, with 12 bases matching TRBD1. The CDR3 has 16 residues. The V and J ends lost 8 bases and 5 bases, in that order; junction bases with no gene match: 9. Germline V gene sequence: CDR1 SNHLY, CDR2 FYNNEI. CDR3 loop: CASLRDRGQRTGELFF. The CDR3 nucleotides read TGTGCCAGCCTACGGGACAGGGGGCAGAGGACCGGGGAGCTGTTTTTT. Full variable domain (missing parts from reference TRBV2 and TRBJ2-2): EPEVTQTPSHQVTQMGQEVILRCVPISNHLYFYWYRQILGQKVEFLVSFYNNEISEKSEIFDDQFSVERPDGSNFTLKIRSTKLEDSAMYFCASLRDRGQRTGELFFGEGSRLTVL.

This chain links TRBV20-1 with TRBJ2-1, with 7 bases lining up with TRBD1. The ends lost 2 bases at V and 13 bases at J; junction bases unmatched: 5. CDR1 and CDR2 from the germline V gene are DFQATT and SNEGSKA (reference sequence). The CDR3 contains 11 residues. The CDR3 DNA sequence: TGCAGTGCTAGAAGGGGACAGAAACAGTTCTTC. It translates to CSARRGQKQFF.

CDR3 in amino acids: CASRTGANQPQHF. The CDR3 DNA reads TGTGCCAGCAGGACAGGGGCAAATCAGCCCCAGCATTTT. J is TRBJ1-5 and V is TRBV2; the match to TRBD1 covers 8 bases. CDR3 length: 13 residues. Trimming took 6 bases from V and 4 from J; bases not matched to a gene: 2. Germline V gene sequence: CDR1 SNHLY, CDR2 FYNNEI.

The chain has TRBV28 and TRBJ2-2, with 7 bases identical to TRBD1. V was clipped by 6 bases and J by 1 base; unmatched bases: 5. Germline V gene data show CDR1 as MDHEN and CDR2 as SYDVKM. The CDR3 length is 15 residues. The CDR3: CASRARGLNTGELFF. The DNA for the CDR3 is TGTGCCAGCAGGGCAAGGGGGCTGAACACCGGGGAGCTGTTTTTT. The whole variable domain, remainder taken from reference TRBV28 and TRBJ2-2, is DVKVTQSSRYLVKRTGEKVFLECVQDMDHENMFWYRQDPGLGLRLIYFSYDVKMKEKGDIPEGYSVSREKKERFSLILESASTNQTSMYLCASRARGLNTGELFFGEGSRLTVL.

The chain is built from TRBV9 and TRBJ2-7, with a weak D call TRBD2 (6 bases). Germline assignment: CDR1 SGDLS and CDR2 YYNGEE. The length of the CDR3 is 14 residues. Trimming stripped 4 bases from V and 1 base from J, with 12 bases between. CDR3 sequence reads: CASSPPTRSYEQYF. The CDR3 DNA reads TGTGCCAGCAGCCCCCCGACTAGATCCTACGAGCAGTACTTC. Based on the CDR3 plus reference TRBV9 and TRBJ2-7, the full variable domain is DSGVTQTPKHLITATGQRVTLRCSPRSGDLSVYWYQQSLDQGLQFLIQYYNGEERAKGNILERFSAQQFPDLHSELNLSSLELGDSALYFCASSPPTRSYEQYFGPGTRLTVT.

The V call is TRBV7-9, the J call TRBJ2-4, with TRBD2 matching over 8 bases. CDR1 is SEHNR and CDR2 is FQNEAQ in the germline V gene (reference sequence). After removal of 1 base from V and 6 bases from J, the junction contained 5 bases not matched to a gene. CDR3 length equals 15 residues. The CDR3 loop reads CASSLEASGRNIQYF. For the CDR3, the DNA is TGTGCCAGCAGCTTAGAAGCTAGCGGGCGAAACATTCAGTACTTC.

V gene TRBV2 combines with J gene TRBJ2-5; D is unclear. Trimming stripped 6 bases from V and 5 bases from J, with 10 bases between. CDR1 SNHLY and CDR2 FYNNEI come from the germline V gene. The CDR3 totals 12 residues. For the CDR3, the DNA is TGTGCCAGCAGGACTCTAAGTGAGACCCAGTACTTC. Its translation: CASRTLSETQYF.

This chain links TRBV27 with TRBJ2-1; tentative D call: TRBD1 (5 bases). CDR1 and CDR2 from the germline V gene are MNHEY and SMNVEV (reference sequence). Trimming took 3 bases from V and 2 from J, leaving 8 bases between them. The CDR3 loop spans 14 amino acids. CDR3 amino acids: CASSFPGPYNEQFF. The CDR3 coding sequence is TGTGCCAGCAGTTTCCCAGGGCCCTACAATGAGCAGTTCTTC.

This clone was seen more than once but under ten times. The rearrangement joins TRBV30 to TRBJ1-2; no clear D. Trimming stripped 4 bases from V and 2 bases from J, with 8 bases between. Per germline, CDR1 GTSNPN and CDR2 SVGIG (reference sequence). The CDR3 has 12 residues. The CDR3 coding sequence is TGTGCCTGGAAATGGGAGAACTATGGCTACACCTTC. This codes for CAWKWENYGYTF.

This chain joins TRBV2 and TRBJ2-7; TRBD2 aligns across 7 bases. From germline, CDR1 is SNHLY and CDR2 FYNNEI. Trimming at V came to 5 bases and at J to 4 bases, leaving 11 bases not matched to a gene. This CDR3 comprises 15 residues. Here the CDR3 DNA reads TGTGCCAGCAGTCTGGGGGAGGGGTTTAGGTACGAGCAGTACTTC. Protein: CASSLGEGFRYEQYF. The full variable domain, its missing parts supplied by reference TRBV2 and TRBJ2-7, is EPEVTQTPSHQVTQMGQEVILRCVPISNHLYFYWYRQILGQKVEFLVSFYNNEISEKSEIFDDQFSVERPDGSNFTLKIRSTKLEDSAMYFCASSLGEGFRYEQYFGPGTRLTVT.

V is TRBV20-1 and J is TRBJ1-5, with D possibly matching TRBD1 (6 bases). This CDR3 spans 16 amino acids. The V end lost 3 bases, the J end lost 0 bases, and 15 bases lay between the germline ends. Germline V gives CDR1 DFQATT, CDR2 SNEGSKA (reference sequence). The CDR3 DNA reads TGCAGTGCTAGTGGGGGTGACAGGTTTAGCAATCAGCCCCAGCATTTT. Encoded protein: CSASGGDRFSNQPQHF.

CDR3 nucleotides: TGTGCCGGATCGGGGGTTGGGAGCAATCAGCCCCAGCATTTT. Its translation is CAGSGVGSNQPQHF. The chain couples TRBV2 to TRBJ1-5, with a weak D call TRBD1 (5 bases). Trimming left V 11 bases short and J 1 base short, with 15 bases between. From germline, CDR1 is SNHLY and CDR2 FYNNEI. The CDR3 is made up of 14 amino acids.

The chain carries TRBV6-2 or TRBV6-3 and TRBJ2-2; TRBD1 matches 10 bases. Looked up from germline, CDR1 is MNHEY and CDR2 is SVGEGT. Unmatched junction bases numbered 9, after V lost 5 bases and J lost 3 bases. CDR3 length: 17 amino acids. The CDR3 sequence is CASSHVDRGTDTGELFF. The CDR3 region has the DNA TGTGCCAGCAGTCACGTGGACAGGGGGACGGACACCGGGGAGCTGTTTTTT.

The chain uses TRBV5-6 and TRBJ1-4; weak D call: TRBD1 (5 bases). The CDR3 is 17 amino acids. CDR1 is SGHDT and CDR2 is YYEEEE in the germline V gene. Between the trimmed V and J ends, which lost 1 base and 2 bases, there was a span of 15 bases. The CDR3 protein is CASSLKGLRLTNEKLFF. The CDR3 coding sequence is TGTGCCAGCAGCTTGAAGGGGTTAAGGTTGACTAATGAAAAACTGTTTTTT.

The chain joins TRBV10-3 to TRBJ2-2; 11 bases agree with TRBD1. CDR1 is ENHRY and CDR2 is SYGVKD in the germline V gene. J lost 0 bases, V lost 8 bases, and 11 bases had no gene match. The CDR3 extends over 18 amino acids. The CDR3 reads CAIRTFGTGGANTGELFF. The CDR3 DNA is TGTGCCATCCGAACCTTCGGGACAGGGGGGGCGAACACCGGGGAGCTGTTTTTT.

The V call is TRBV6-5, the J call TRBJ2-1, with TRBD2 matching over 8 bases. V shed 7 bases and J 3 bases; nucleotides not matched to a gene: 5. The CDR3 totals 14 residues. Germline V gene lookup returns CDR1 MNHEY and CDR2 SVGAGI. This CDR3 reads CASKAGVFYNEQFF. CDR3 nucleotide sequence: TGTGCCAGCAAAGCGGGAGTTTTCTACAATGAGCAGTTCTTC.

This chain links TRBV5-1 with TRBJ2-7; the match to TRBD1 covers 8 bases. Germline CDR1 reads SGHRS; CDR2 reads YFSETQ. The ends lost 4 bases at V and 3 bases at J; junction bases unmatched: 6. This CDR3 has 14 amino acids. The CDR3 DNA sequence: TGCGCCAGCAGCCGCCACGGACAGGGCTACGAGCAGTACTTC. Its translation is CASSRHGQGYEQYF.

The chain links TRBV19 to TRBJ2-7; 10 nucleotides match TRBD2. The CDR3 consists of 21 residues. In germline, CDR1 is LNHDA, CDR2 SQIVND (reference sequence). Germline trimming cut 1 base from V and 0 bases from J; bases unmatched to any gene: 18. CDR3 region: CASSIGGWRLAGVRSSYEQYF. CDR3 DNA: TGTGCCAGTAGTATAGGTGGGTGGAGGCTAGCGGGAGTTCGCAGCTCCTACGAGCAGTACTTC.

The chain uses TRBV7-9 and TRBJ2-3; unclear D gene. The CDR3 loop spans 14 amino acids. Looked up from germline, CDR1 is SEHNR and CDR2 is FQNEAQ (reference sequence). V lost 4 bases to trimming and J lost 4 bases, with 12 bases between them. The CDR3 sequence: CASSSAGGPDTQYF. The DNA for the CDR3 is TGTGCCAGCAGCTCGGCAGGTGGCCCAGATACGCAGTATTTT.

The chain is built from TRBV9 and TRBJ2-2; 13 bases are a match to TRBD2. The V gene's germline CDR1 is SGDLS and CDR2 YYNGEE. Trimming removed 0 bases from V and 7 bases from J; junction bases left unmatched: 0. This CDR3 comprises 15 residues. CDR3 region: CASSVGTSGGGELFF. In DNA form, the CDR3 reads TGTGCCAGCAGCGTAGGGACTAGCGGGGGCGGGGAGCTGTTTTTT.

Here the CDR3 DNA reads TGTGCCAGCAGCCGTACGATAGGGGGGCTATCCAGCGGGACCCCCTACGAGCAGTACTTC. Protein product: CASSRTIGGLSSGTPYEQYF. The rearrangement links TRBV5-8 to TRBJ2-7; D perhaps matches TRBD2 (7 bases). The germline V and J ends were trimmed by 4 bases and 2 bases, with 31 bases remaining between them. Germline loops: CDR1 SGHTS, CDR2 YDEGEE. The CDR3 extends over 20 amino acids.